Included here is one T cell receptor beta chain sequence, with context. All of the isolated RNA was reverse transcribed, so expressed TCRB transcripts were sequenced. Profiling relied on immunoSEQ multiplex PCR, and the TCRdb table lists in-frame clones only, not all of them. This table has roughly 150,000 clones, more than 9.5% appearing once. The sample belongs to a study of beta chain features in type 1 diabetes. This TCR was recovered from a man aged 18-30 years in good health. What was sequenced was central memory CD4+ T cells from blood.

The chain's CDR3 is CAISGLAGGRETQYF. DNA of the CDR3: TGTGCCATCAGCGGACTAGCGGGGGGTAGGGAGACCCAGTACTTC. The rearrangement links TRBV10-3 to TRBJ2-5, with TRBD2 matching 14 bases. V was clipped by 6 bases and J by 5 bases; unmatched bases: 5. Germline V gene data show CDR1 as ENHRY and CDR2 as SYGVKD. This CDR3 has 15 amino acids.